The clone carrying this TCR beta chain was seen only once. The CDR3 consists of 16 residues. All recovered Cohort 3 donors got two negative PCRs, got clearance, or saw symptom resolution. The data were obtained in a study of blood T cell repertoires in COVID-19. Sequencing was performed with immunoSEQ multiplex PCR; in TCRdb, only in-frame clones are kept and a portion is missing. The data contain 200,000 to 250,000 clones, around 88% of them singletons. The sequence was collected from a woman aged 45 to 65 who had recovered from COVID-19. The sequencing sample was made of PBMCs or T cells enriched from blood (not recorded which). The chain has TRBV21-1 and TRBJ1-5; the DNA was not compared with TRBD1, the D call given in the table. TRBV21-1 is termed a pseudogene. The CDR3 loop is CASSKGTGAINQPQHF. CDR3 DNA sequence: TGTGCCAGCAGCAAAGGGACAGGGGCGATCAATCAGCCCCAGCATTTT.